Below, one T cell receptor (beta chain) is given with its context. This specimen comes from a study of T cells in Graves' hyperthyroidism and ophthalmopathy. Calling Graves' hyperthyroidism stable meant ophthalmopathy did not progress within 18 months. These patients, aged 18 to 65, had recently diagnosed hyperthyroidism lasting under 2 months. Lactation, pregnancy, other autoimmune disease or uncontrolled infection led to exclusion of patients. Diagnostic assessment was based on clinical symptoms, serum thyroxine and TRAb, thyroid ultrasound and orbital computed tomography. RNA transcripts were the template for amplifying TCR beta CDR3 regions. The HTBI set primed first-round TCR CDR3 RT-PCR. TCRdb re-analysed the multiplex PCR reads in MiXCR, keeping a single row per CDR3 protein. This sample has 550,000 to 650,000 distinct CDR3 sequences, with 12% to 15% found just once. Looked up from germline, CDR1 is KGHSH and CDR2 is LQKENI. V lost 3 bases and J 2 bases, leaving 11 bases between the germline ends. The CDR3 extends over 14 amino acids.

This TCR was sampled from a woman between 35 and 50 years old with Graves' hyperthyroidism. The sample taken for sequencing was blood. The chain uses TRBV18 and TRBJ2-7, with D possibly being TRBD1 or TRBD2 (5 bases each). The CDR3: CASSPRDATYEQYF. DNA of the CDR3: TGTGCCAGCTCACCTCGGGACGCCACCTACGAGCAGTACTTC.